This T cell receptor (beta chain) emerged from a study of identical twins. Study findings and constraints: For monozygotic twins, models underestimated out-of-frame TCR alpha sharing.

Germline loops: CDR1 MGHDK, CDR2 SYGVNS. The CDR3 sequence is 15 residues long. TCRdb redid the calling of the 5' RACE reads with MiXCR, one entry per CDR3 protein. Seen here are around 1.7 million distinct CDR3 sequences, less than 35% observed once, and the top ten hold more than 0.25%. On this clonotype: Its antigen is unknown. An end of the junction differs from the germline gene, which may be a read error.

The chain combines TRBV25-1 with TRBJ1-2; 9 nucleotides line up with TRBD1. This TCR came from a newborn girl in good health. The sample comprised cord blood. Written as DNA, the CDR3 is TGTGCCGGCAGTGATGACAGGGGGGACAACTATGGCTACACCTTC. This codes for CAGSDDRGDNYGYTF.